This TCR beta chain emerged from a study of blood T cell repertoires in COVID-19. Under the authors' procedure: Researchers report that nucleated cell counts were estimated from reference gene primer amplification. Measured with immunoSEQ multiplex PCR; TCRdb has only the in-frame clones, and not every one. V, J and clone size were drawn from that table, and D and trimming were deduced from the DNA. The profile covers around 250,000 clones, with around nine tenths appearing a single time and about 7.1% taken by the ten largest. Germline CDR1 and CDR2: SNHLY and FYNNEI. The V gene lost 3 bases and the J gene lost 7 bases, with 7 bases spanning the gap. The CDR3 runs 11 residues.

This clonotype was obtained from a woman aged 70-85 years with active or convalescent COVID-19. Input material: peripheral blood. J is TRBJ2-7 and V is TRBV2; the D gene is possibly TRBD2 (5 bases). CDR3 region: CASSETKEQYF. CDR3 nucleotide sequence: TGTGCCAGCAGTGAGACTAAAGAGCAGTACTTC.